The clone carrying this T cell receptor beta chain was found a few times. Its target is unknown. In germline, CDR1 is SGHRS, CDR2 YFSETQ. With 1 base removed from V and 0 bases from J, the gap between germline ends came to 14 bases. CDR3 length: 17 residues. The data stem from a study of cytomegalovirus exposure and HLA in healthy donors. General study points: Analysis performed later showed TCR beta chains linked to HLA being more clonally expanded than equally common others.

Researchers ran the PCR with 60 Vbeta and 13 Jbeta primers. The assay was immunoSEQ multiplex PCR, and TCRdb's table has in-frame clones only and misses some. The sample carries roughly 130,000 clones, around 59% recorded once. The source is a male donor in good health and CMV-seronegative. The chain links TRBV5-1 to TRBJ2-1; tentative D call: TRBD2 (7 bases). Sequencing used PBMCs. The CDR3: CASSLRAGAISYNEQFF. CDR3 DNA: TGCGCCAGCAGCTTGCGGGCGGGGGCCATCTCCTACAATGAGCAGTTCTTC.